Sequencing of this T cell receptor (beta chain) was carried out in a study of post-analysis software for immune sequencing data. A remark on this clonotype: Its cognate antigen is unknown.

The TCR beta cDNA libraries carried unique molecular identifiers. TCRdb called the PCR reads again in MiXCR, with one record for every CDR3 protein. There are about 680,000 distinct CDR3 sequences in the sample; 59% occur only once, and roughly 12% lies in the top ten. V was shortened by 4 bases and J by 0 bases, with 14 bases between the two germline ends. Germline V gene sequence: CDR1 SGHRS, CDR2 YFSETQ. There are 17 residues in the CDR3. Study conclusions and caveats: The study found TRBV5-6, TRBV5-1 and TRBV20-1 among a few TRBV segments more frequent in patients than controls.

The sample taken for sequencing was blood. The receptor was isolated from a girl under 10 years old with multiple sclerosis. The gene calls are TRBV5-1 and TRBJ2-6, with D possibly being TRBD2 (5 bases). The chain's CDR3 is CASSHRTGSSGANVLTF. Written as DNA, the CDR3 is TGCGCCAGCAGCCATAGGACGGGAAGCTCTGGGGCCAACGTCCTGACTTTC.